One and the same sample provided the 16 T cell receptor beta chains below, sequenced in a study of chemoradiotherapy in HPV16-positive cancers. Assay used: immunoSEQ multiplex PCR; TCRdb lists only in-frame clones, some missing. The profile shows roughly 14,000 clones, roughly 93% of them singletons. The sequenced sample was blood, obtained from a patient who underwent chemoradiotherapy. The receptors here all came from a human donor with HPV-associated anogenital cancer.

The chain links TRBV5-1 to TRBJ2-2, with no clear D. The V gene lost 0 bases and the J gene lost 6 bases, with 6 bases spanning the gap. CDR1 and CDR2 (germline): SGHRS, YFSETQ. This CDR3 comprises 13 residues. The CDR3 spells CASSLVVSGELFF. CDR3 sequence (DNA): TGCGCCAGCAGCTTGGTCGTCTCCGGGGAGCTGTTTTTT.

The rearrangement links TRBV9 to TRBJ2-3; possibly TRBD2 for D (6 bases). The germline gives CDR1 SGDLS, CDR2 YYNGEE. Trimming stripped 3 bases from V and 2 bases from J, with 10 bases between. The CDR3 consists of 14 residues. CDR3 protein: CASSEGRLTDTQYF. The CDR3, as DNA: TGTGCCAGCAGCGAGGGGAGGCTCACAGATACGCAGTATTTT. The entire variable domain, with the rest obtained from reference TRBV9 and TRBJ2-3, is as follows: DSGVTQTPKHLITATGQRVTLRCSPRSGDLSVYWYQQSLDQGLQFLIQYYNGEERAKGNILERFSAQQFPDLHSELNLSSLELGDSALYFCASSEGRLTDTQYFGPGTRLTVL.

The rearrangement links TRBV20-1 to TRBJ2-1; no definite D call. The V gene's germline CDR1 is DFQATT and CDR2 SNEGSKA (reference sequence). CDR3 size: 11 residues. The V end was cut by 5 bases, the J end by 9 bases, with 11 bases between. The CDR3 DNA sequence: TGCAGTGCTCAGTCAATAAGTGAGCAGTTCTTC. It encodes CSAQSISEQFF.

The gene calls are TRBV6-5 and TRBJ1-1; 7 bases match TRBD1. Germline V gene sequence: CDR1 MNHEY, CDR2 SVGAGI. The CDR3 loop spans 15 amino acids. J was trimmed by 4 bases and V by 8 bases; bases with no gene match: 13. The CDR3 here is CASRDSIGPGTEAFF. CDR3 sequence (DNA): TGTGCCAGCCGGGACAGTATCGGTCCTGGCACTGAAGCTTTCTTT.

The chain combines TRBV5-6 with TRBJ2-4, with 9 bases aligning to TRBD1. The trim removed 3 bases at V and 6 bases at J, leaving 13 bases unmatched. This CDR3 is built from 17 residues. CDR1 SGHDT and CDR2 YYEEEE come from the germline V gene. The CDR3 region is CASSYDRGSSSGNIQYF. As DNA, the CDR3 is TGTGCCAGCAGCTATGACAGGGGGAGCTCCAGCGGAAACATTCAGTACTTC.

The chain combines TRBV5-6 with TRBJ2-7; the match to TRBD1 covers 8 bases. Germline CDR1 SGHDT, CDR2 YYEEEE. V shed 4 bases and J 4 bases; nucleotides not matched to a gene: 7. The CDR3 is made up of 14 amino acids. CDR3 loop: CASSPRDRLYEQYF. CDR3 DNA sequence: TGTGCCAGCAGCCCGCGGGACAGGCTGTACGAGCAGTACTTC.

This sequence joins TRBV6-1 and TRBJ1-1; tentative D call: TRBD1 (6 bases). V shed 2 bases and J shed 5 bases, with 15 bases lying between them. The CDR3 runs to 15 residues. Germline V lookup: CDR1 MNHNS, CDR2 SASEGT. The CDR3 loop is CASSEQEGGGTEAFF. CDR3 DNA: TGTGCCAGCAGTGAACAAGAGGGGGGAGGGACTGAAGCTTTCTTT.

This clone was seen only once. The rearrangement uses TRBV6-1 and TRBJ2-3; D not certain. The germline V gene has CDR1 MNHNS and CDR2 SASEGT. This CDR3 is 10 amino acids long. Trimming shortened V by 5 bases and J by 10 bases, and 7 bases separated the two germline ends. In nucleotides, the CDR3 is TGTGCCAGCAGTTGGAATGCGCAGTATTTT. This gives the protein CASSWNAQYF.

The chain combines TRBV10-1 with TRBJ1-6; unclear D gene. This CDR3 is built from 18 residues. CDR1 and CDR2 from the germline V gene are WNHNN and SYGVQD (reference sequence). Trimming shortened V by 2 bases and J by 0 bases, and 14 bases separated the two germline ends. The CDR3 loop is CASSEVISVSSYNSPLHF. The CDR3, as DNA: TGCGCCAGCAGTGAGGTCATCAGTGTTAGCTCCTATAATTCACCCCTCCACTTT.

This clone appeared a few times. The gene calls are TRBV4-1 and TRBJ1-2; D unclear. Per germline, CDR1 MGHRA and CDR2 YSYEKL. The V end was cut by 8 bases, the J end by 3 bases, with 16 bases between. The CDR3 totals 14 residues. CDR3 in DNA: TGCGCCAGCGCCGTCGTAAGGGAAGACTATGGCTACACCTTC. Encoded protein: CASAVVREDYGYTF.

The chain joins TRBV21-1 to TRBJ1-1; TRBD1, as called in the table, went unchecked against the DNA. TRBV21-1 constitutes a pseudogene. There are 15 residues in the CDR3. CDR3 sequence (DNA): TGTGCCAGCGGAACCGGGGACAGTTCAAACACTGAAGCTTTCTTT. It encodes CASGTGDSSNTEAFF.

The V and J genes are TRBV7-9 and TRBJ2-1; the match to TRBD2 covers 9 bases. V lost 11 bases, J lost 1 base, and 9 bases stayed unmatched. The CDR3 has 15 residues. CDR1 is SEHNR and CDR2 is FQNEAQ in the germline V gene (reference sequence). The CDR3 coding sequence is TGTGCCGGCGAGCATAGCGGGGGTTCCTACAATGAGCAGTTCTTC. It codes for CAGEHSGGSYNEQFF.

The CDR3 is CAIKNGVDLVEAFF. The DNA for the CDR3 is TGTGCCATCAAAAACGGAGTGGATTTGGTTGAAGCTTTCTTT. This chain connects TRBV10-3 to TRBJ1-1; D is ambiguous. In germline, CDR1 is ENHRY, CDR2 SYGVKD. CDR3 length: 14 amino acids. Trimming shortened V by 7 bases and J by 7 bases, and 19 bases separated the two germline ends.

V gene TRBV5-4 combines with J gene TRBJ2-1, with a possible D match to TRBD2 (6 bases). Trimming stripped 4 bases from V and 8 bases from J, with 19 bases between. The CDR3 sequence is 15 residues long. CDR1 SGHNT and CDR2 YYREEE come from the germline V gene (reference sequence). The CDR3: CASSLGVGGRYEQFF. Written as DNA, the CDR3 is TGTGCCAGCAGCCTGGGGGTCGGGGGTCGGTATGAGCAGTTCTTC.

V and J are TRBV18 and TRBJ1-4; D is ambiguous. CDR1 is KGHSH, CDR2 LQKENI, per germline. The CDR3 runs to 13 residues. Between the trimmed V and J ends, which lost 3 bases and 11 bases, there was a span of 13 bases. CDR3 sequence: CASSPTGVDKLFF. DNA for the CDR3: TGTGCCAGCTCACCCACCGGGGTGGACAAACTGTTTTTT.

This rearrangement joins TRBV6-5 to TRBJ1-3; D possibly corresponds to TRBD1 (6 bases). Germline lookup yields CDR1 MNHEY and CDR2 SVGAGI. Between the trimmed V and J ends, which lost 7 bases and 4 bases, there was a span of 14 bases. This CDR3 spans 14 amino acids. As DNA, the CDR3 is TGTGCCAGCATGTTCGGGGGCGCCGGAAACACCATATATTTT. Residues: CASMFGGAGNTIYF.